A selection of T cell receptor beta chains follows, all from one sample in a study of CD8+CD57+ T cells in acquired aplastic anemia. MiXCR, applied by TCRdb to the reads, yields one record per CDR3 protein. The sample consists of a few hundred thousand distinct CDR3 sequences, roughly a third of them appearing once. Sequenced sample: sorted CD4+, CD8+, or CD8+CD57+ T cells (not recorded which) from PBMCs. The receptor source for this set is a human donor with aplastic anemia. Each CDR3 is given with its conserved first and last residue. Fields, in order: J gene, CDR3 length, V gene, clone size, D gene, CDR3 protein, CDR3 DNA. A D gene is named only where the DNA matches it firmly. Size values are once, few and many counts, or a class for expanded clones, and some rows have none.

TRBJ2-7	15	TRBV19	-	-	CASATGLSSYNEQYF	TGTGCCAGCGCGACAGGACTTAGCTCCTACAATGAGCAGTACTTC
TRBJ1-5	17	TRBV30	-	-	CAWSVGPSSHSNQPQHF	TGTGCCTGGAGTGTGGGGCCATCCTCCCATAGCAATCAGCCCCAGCATTTT
TRBJ1-2	10	TRBV30	-	-	CALEMRGYTF	TGTGCCCTGGAAATGAGGGGCTACACCTTC
TRBJ2-5	14	TRBV2	-	TRBD2	CASRFSGGVETQYF	TGTGCCAGCAGATTTAGCGGGGGGGTAGAGACCCAGTACTTC
TRBJ2-3	14	TRBV9	-	-	CASSGVVTTDTQYF	TGTGCCAGCAGCGGGGTAGTCACCACAGATACGCAGTATTTT
TRBJ2-3	20	TRBV4-2	-	-	CASSPYRGWERGRTTDTQYF	TGTGCCAGCAGCCCATACAGGGGATGGGAGCGGGGACGAACCACAGATACGCAGTATTTT
TRBJ2-7	14	TRBV20-1	many	TRBD1	CSVPQTGGSGEQYF	TGCAGTGTGCCCCAGACAGGGGGCAGCGGCGAGCAGTACTTC
TRBJ2-1	14	TRBV11-1	-	-	CASSSQILTDEQFF	TGTGCCAGCAGCTCACAAATTTTGACGGATGAGCAGTTCTTC
TRBJ2-7	9	TRBV7-3	-	-	CASSQDEFF	TGCGCCAGCAGCCAAGATGAGTTTTTC
TRBJ1-2	13	TRBV20-1	many	TRBD1	CSAGRGLNYGYTF	TGCAGTGCAGGGAGGGGGCTTAACTATGGCTACACCTTC
TRBJ2-5	15	TRBV15	-	TRBD1	CATSRGATGVETQYF	TGTGCCACCAGCAGGGGAGCGACAGGGGTCGAGACCCAGTACTTC
TRBJ2-3	15	TRBV18	few	-	CASSSLNGRADTQYF	TGTGCCAGCTCATCCCTTAACGGCCGCGCAGATACGCAGTATTTT
TRBJ1-1	15	TRBV25-1	-	-	CASNAFGGTGTEAFF	TGTGCCAGCAATGCATTTGGAGGGACGGGCACTGAAGCTTTCTTT
TRBJ2-7	16	TRBV10-3	-	TRBD1	CAISEPGTGGSYEQYF	TGTGCCATCAGTGAGCCTGGGACAGGGGGTTCCTACGAGCAGTACTTC
TRBJ2-2	13	TRBV7-8	few	-	CASSIDIGGELFF	TGTGCCAGCAGCATAGACATTGGCGGGGAGCTGTTTTTT
TRBJ1-2	16	TRBV11-2	-	-	CASSLEITRTNYGYTF	TGTGCCAGCAGCTTAGAGATCACCAGAACTAACTATGGCTACACCTTC
TRBJ1-3	15	TRBV9	many	-	CASSEQPGSGNTIYF	TGTGCCAGCAGCGAGCAGCCTGGCTCTGGAAACACCATATATTTT
TRBJ1-1	14	TRBV24-1	many	-	CATRGSGPGSEAFF	TGTGCCACCAGGGGGAGTGGACCGGGGAGTGAAGCTTTCTTT
TRBJ2-6	19	TRBV11-2	-	-	CASSLPEAGDGSGANVLTF	TGTGCCAGCAGCCTCCCGGAGGCAGGGGACGGCTCTGGGGCCAACGTCCTGACTTTC
TRBJ2-7	14	TRBV20-1	many	TRBD1	CSARGPGTGVEQYF	TGCAGTGCTAGAGGTCCCGGGACAGGGGTCGAGCAGTACTTC
TRBJ2-3	14	TRBV2	-	TRBD1	CASSPGGPTDTQYF	TGTGCCAGCAGTCCAGGGGGCCCCACAGATACGCAGTATTTT
TRBJ2-3	16	TRBV29-1	-	TRBD2	CSVEGGQRGITDTQYF	TGCAGCGTTGAAGGGGGCCAGCGGGGGATCACAGATACGCAGTATTTT
TRBJ2-3	14	TRBV4-3	-	-	CASSQDRGTDTQYF	TGCGCCAGCAGCCAAGACAGGGGCACAGATACGCAGTATTTT
TRBJ2-7	13	TRBV5-1	few	TRBD1	CASSMTGGYEQYF	TGCGCCAGCAGCATGACAGGGGGCTACGAGCAGTACTTC
TRBJ1-4	13	TRBV10-3	few	-	CAISGQSNEKLFF	TGTGCCATCAGTGGACAGAGTAATGAAAAACTGTTTTTT
TRBJ2-3	14	TRBV20-1	few	-	CSASPALTTDTQYF	TGCAGTGCTAGTCCCGCCTTAACCACAGATACGCAGTATTTT
TRBJ2-3	16	TRBV12-3/TRBV12-4	-	-	CASSLTQGGGLDTQYF	TGTGCCAGCAGTTTAACACAGGGAGGGGGCTTAGATACGCAGTATTTT
TRBJ2-7	13	TRBV2	-	-	CASSRDSFYEQYF	TGTGCCAGCAGTCGGGACTCATTTTACGAGCAGTACTTC
TRBJ2-7	15	TRBV6-5	-	TRBD1	CASSYPGTGAYEQYF	TGTGCCAGCAGTTACCCCGGGACAGGGGCCTACGAGCAGTACTTC
TRBJ1-5	13	TRBV20-1	many	-	CSAREGSNQPQHF	TGCAGTGCTAGAGAAGGGAGCAATCAGCCCCAGCATTTT
TRBJ1-2	18	TRBV10-3	-	-	CASSPSGQTRGYSYGYTF	TGTGCCAGCAGTCCCTCGGGACAAACACGGGGGTATAGCTATGGCTACACCTTC
TRBJ1-1	17	TRBV2	-	TRBD1	CASSPGTGGGMNTEAFF	TGTGCCAGCAGTCCCGGGACAGGGGGCGGCATGAACACTGAAGCTTTCTTT
TRBJ2-3	21	TRBV9	-	TRBD2	CASSVIARRGGGGLRTDTQYF	TGTGCCAGCAGCGTAATTGCGCGTAGAGGTGGCGGGGGGCTCAGGACAGATACGCAGTATTTT
TRBJ2-7	12	TRBV12-3/TRBV12-4	many	-	CASSRSSYEQYF	TGCGCCAGCAGTCGTAGCTCCTACGAGCAGTACTTC
TRBJ2-3	14	TRBV19	many	-	CASSSGGITDTQYF	TGTGCCAGTAGTTCTGGCGGGATAACAGATACGCAGTATTTT
TRBJ2-2	15	TRBV24-1	many	TRBD1	CATSVTGQGSGELFF	TGTGCCACCAGTGTGACAGGACAGGGATCCGGGGAGCTGTTTTTT
TRBJ2-7	16	TRBV5-1	few	TRBD2	CASSFSGLAGGGEQYF	TGCGCCAGCAGCTTTTCGGGACTAGCGGGAGGGGGTGAGCAGTACTTC
TRBJ2-6	14	TRBV2	many	-	CASTGTSGANVLTF	TGTGCCAGCACGGGCACCTCTGGGGCCAACGTCCTGACTTTC
TRBJ1-1	15	TRBV2	many	TRBD1	CASKRDSPLNTEAFF	TGTGCCAGCAAAAGGGACAGCCCTTTGAACACTGAAGCTTTCTTT
TRBJ1-5	15	TRBV2	few	-	CASSWGGRGNQPQHF	TGTGCCAGCAGTTGGGGAGGAAGAGGCAATCAGCCCCAGCATTTT
TRBJ2-7	14	TRBV24-1	many	-	CATSPGTGFYEQYF	TGTGCCACCAGTCCGGGCACAGGTTTCTACGAGCAGTACTTC
TRBJ1-2	11	TRBV15	once	-	CATRGEDGYTF	TGTGCCACCAGAGGGGAGGATGGCTACACCTTC
TRBJ1-6	13	TRBV10-1	many	TRBD1	CASTPDRNSPLHF	TGCGCCAGCACACCGGACAGGAATTCACCCCTCCACTTT
TRBJ1-2	13	TRBV7-2	-	-	CASSSETNYGYTF	TGTGCCAGCAGCTCTGAGACTAACTATGGCTACACCTTC
TRBJ2-2	14	TRBV4-3	-	-	CASSQGVSTGELFF	TGCGCCAGCAGCCAAGGGGTTAGCACCGGGGAGCTGTTTTTT
TRBJ1-6	14	TRBV18	-	TRBD1	CASQGSGGNSPLHF	TGTGCCAGCCAAGGCTCAGGGGGTAATTCACCCCTCCACTTT
TRBJ1-1	12	TRBV24-1	many	-	CATRHRVTEAFF	TGTGCCACCAGACACAGGGTGACTGAAGCTTTCTTT
TRBJ2-7	14	TRBV5-1	many	-	CASSRQASGNEQYF	TGCGCCAGCAGCCGGCAGGCCTCAGGGAACGAGCAGTACTTC
TRBJ1-2	13	TRBV20-1	once	TRBD1	CSATPDRGYGYTF	TGCAGTGCTACCCCGGACAGGGGCTATGGCTACACCTTC
TRBJ2-7	16	TRBV28	few	TRBD1	CASSLHLGQGTYEQYF	TGTGCCAGCAGTTTACACTTGGGACAGGGAACCTACGAGCAGTACTTC
TRBJ1-2	13	TRBV25-1	-	-	CASSDGMLDGYTF	TGTGCCAGCAGTGACGGAATGTTGGATGGCTACACCTTC
TRBJ2-7	15	TRBV19	-	TRBD1	CASSIRDSFSYEQYF	TGTGCCAGTAGTATACGGGACAGTTTCTCCTACGAGCAGTACTTC
TRBJ2-7	15	TRBV28	-	TRBD1	CASSPPGTGDYEQYF	TGTGCCAGCAGTCCCCCGGGGACAGGGGACTACGAGCAGTACTTC